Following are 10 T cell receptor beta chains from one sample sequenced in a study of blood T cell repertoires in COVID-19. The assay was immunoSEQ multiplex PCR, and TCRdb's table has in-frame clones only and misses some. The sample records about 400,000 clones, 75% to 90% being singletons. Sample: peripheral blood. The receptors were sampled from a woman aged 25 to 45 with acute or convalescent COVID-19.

Here the CDR3 reads CASSWRGSSYNSPLHF. DNA for the CDR3: TGTGCCAGCAGTTGGAGAGGCAGCTCCTATAATTCACCCCTCCACTTT. The chain combines TRBV27 with TRBJ1-6, with D hard to call. This CDR3 has 16 amino acids. The germline V gene has CDR1 MNHEY and CDR2 SMNVEV (reference sequence). V was trimmed by 4 bases and J by 0 bases, leaving 10 bases between them.

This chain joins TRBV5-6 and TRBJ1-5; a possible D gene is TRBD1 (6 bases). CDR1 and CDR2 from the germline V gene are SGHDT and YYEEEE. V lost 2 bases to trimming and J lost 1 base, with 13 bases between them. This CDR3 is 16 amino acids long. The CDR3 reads CASSLLGRGSNQPQHF. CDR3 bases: TGTGCCAGCAGCTTATTGGGCAGGGGCAGCAATCAGCCCCAGCATTTT.

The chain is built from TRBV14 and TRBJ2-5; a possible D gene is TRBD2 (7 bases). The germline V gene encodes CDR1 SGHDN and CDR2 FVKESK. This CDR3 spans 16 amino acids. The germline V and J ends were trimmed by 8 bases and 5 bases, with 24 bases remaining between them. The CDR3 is CASAVDGGRLPETQYF. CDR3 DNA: TGTGCCAGCGCCGTTGACGGGGGGCGCCTTCCGGAGACCCAGTACTTC.

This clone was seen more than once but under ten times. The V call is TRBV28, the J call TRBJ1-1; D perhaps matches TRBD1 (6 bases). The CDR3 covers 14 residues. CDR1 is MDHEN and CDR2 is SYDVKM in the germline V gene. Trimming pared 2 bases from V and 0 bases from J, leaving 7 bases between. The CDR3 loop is CASSLGQMNTEAFF. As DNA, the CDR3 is TGTGCCAGCAGTTTAGGACAGATGAACACTGAAGCTTTCTTT.

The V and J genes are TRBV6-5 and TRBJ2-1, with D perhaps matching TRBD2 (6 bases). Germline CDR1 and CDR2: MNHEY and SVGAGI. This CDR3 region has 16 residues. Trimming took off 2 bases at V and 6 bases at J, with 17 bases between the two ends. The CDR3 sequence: CASSYPAQNGGNEQFF. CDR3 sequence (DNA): TGTGCCAGCAGTTACCCGGCCCAAAACGGGGGCAATGAGCAGTTCTTC.

The CDR3 DNA sequence: TGTGCCAGCAGCTTTAGTCGACAGGGACCCTCACCCCTCCACTTT. It codes for CASSFSRQGPSPLHF. The chain joins TRBV7-8 to TRBJ1-6; 7 bases match TRBD1. CDR1 and CDR2 (germline): SGHVS, FQNEAQ. The CDR3 is 15 residues long. V dropped 3 bases and J dropped 10; count of bases not matched to a gene: 9.

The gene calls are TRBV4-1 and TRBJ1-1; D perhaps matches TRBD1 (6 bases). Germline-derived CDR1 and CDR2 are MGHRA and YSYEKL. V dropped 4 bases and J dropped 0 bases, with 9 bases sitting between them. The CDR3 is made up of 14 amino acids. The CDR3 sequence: CASSPGVMNTEAFF. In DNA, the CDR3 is TGCGCCAGCAGCCCAGGGGTCATGAACACTGAAGCTTTCTTT.

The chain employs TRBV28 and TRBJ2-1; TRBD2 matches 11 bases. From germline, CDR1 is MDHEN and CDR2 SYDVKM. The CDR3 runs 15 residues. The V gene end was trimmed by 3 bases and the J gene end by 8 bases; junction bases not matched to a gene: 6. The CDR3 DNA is TGTGCCAGCAGTTTGACTAGCGGGGTAACGGATGAGCAGTTCTTC. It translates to CASSLTSGVTDEQFF.

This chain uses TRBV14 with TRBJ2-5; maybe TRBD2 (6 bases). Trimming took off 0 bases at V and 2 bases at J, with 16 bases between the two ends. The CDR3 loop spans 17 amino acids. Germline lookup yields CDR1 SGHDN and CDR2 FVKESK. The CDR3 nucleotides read TGTGCCAGCAGCCAAGAATTGGGGAGCGGGCCTCAAGAGACCCAGTACTTC. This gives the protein CASSQELGSGPQETQYF.

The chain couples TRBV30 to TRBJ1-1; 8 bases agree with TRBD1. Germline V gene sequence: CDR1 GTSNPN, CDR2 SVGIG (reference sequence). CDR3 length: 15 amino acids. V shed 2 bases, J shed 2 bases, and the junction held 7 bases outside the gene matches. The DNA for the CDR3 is TGTGCCTGGAGTCCAGGGACAGGCTATAACACTGAAGCTTTCTTT. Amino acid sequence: CAWSPGTGYNTEAFF.